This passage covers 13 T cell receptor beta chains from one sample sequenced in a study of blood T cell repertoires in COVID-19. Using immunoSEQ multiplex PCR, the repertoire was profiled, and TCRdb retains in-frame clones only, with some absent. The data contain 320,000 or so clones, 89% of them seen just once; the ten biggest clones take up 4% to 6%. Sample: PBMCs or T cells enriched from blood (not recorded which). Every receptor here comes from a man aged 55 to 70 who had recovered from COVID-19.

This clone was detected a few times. The CDR3 is CASSSMDRIANYGYTF. The CDR3 nucleotides are TGTGCCAGCAGTTCGATGGACAGGATAGCTAACTATGGCTACACCTTC. The chain is built from TRBV28 and TRBJ1-2; 7 nucleotides agree with TRBD1. V lost 4 bases and J lost 0; bases outside the gene matches: 8. This CDR3 region has 16 residues. Per the germline V gene, CDR1 is MDHEN and CDR2 is SYDVKM.

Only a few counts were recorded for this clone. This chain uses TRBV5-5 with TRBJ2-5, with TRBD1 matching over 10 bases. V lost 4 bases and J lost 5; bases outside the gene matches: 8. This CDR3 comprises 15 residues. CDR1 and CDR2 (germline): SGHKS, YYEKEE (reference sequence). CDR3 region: CASSPDGTGVETQYF. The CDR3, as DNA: TGTGCCAGCAGCCCCGACGGGACAGGGGTCGAGACCCAGTACTTC.

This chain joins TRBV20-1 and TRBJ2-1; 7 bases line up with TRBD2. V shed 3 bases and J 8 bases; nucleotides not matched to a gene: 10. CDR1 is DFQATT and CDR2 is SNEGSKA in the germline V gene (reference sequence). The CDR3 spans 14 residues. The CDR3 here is CSASPAGYIYEQFF. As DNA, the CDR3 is TGCAGTGCTAGTCCAGCGGGATATATCTATGAGCAGTTCTTC.

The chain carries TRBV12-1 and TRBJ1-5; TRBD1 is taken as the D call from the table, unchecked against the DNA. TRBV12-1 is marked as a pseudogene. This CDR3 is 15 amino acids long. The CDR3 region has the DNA TGTGCCAGCAGCTGTGGACAGGCCAGCAATCAGCCCCAGCATTTT. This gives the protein CASSCGQASNQPQHF.

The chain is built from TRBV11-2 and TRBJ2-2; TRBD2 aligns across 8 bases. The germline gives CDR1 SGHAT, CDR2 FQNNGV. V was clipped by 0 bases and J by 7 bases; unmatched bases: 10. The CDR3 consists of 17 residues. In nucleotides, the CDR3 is TGTGCCAGCAGCTTAGAGTCTCTAGCGGGCCGAGTCGGGGAGCTGTTTTTT. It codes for CASSLESLAGRVGELFF.

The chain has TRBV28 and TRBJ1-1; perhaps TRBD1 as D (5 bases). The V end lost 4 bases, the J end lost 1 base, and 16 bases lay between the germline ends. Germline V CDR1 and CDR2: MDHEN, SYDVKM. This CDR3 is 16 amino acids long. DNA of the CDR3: TGTGCCAGCAGTTATAGAGGGCAGGGAGGGAACACTGAAGCTTTCTTT. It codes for CASSYRGQGGNTEAFF.

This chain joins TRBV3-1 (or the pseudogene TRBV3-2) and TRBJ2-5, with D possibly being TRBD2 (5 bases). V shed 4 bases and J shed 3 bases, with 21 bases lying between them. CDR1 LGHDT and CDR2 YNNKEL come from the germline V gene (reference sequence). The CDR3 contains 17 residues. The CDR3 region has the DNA TGTGCCAGCAGCCCCCGGTCGGGGTTTTCGCCCGAAGAGACCCAGTACTTC. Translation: CASSPRSGFSPEETQYF.

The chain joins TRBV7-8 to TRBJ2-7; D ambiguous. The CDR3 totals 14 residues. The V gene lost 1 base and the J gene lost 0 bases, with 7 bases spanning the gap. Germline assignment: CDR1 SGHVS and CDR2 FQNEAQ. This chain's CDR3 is CASSLERSSYEQYF. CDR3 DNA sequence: TGTGCCAGCAGCTTAGAGAGGAGCTCCTACGAGCAGTACTTC.

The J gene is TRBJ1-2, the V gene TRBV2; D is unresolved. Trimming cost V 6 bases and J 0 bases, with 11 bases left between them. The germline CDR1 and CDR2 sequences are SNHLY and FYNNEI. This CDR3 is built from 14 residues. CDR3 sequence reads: CASRGDSANYGYTF. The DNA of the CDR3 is TGTGCCAGCAGGGGAGATAGCGCTAACTATGGCTACACCTTC.

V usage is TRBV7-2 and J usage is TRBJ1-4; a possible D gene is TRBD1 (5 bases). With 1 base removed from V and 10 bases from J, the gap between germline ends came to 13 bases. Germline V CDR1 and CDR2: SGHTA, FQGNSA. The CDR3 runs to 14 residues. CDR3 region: CASSLGLGGGKLFF. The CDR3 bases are TGTGCCAGCAGCTTAGGACTGGGGGGGGGAAAACTGTTTTTT.

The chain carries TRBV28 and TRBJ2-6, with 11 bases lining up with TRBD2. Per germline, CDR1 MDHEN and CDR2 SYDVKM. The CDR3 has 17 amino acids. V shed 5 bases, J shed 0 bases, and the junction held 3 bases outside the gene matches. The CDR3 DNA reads TGTGCCAGCAGTGGACTAGCGGGTCCCTCTGGGGCCAACGTCCTGACTTTC. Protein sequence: CASSGLAGPSGANVLTF.

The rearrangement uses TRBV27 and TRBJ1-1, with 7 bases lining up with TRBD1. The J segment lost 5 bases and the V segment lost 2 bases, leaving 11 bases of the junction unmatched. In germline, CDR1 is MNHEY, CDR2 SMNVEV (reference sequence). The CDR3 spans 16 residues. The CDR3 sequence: CASSLATTGMGTEAFF. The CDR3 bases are TGTGCCAGCAGTTTAGCTACGACAGGGATGGGGACTGAAGCTTTCTTT.

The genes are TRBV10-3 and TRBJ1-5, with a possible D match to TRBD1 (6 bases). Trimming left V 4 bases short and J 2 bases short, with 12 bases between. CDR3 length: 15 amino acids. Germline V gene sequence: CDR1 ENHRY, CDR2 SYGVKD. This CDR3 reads CAISGGQGGNQPQHF. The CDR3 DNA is TGTGCCATCAGTGGGGGGCAGGGAGGCAATCAGCCCCAGCATTTT.